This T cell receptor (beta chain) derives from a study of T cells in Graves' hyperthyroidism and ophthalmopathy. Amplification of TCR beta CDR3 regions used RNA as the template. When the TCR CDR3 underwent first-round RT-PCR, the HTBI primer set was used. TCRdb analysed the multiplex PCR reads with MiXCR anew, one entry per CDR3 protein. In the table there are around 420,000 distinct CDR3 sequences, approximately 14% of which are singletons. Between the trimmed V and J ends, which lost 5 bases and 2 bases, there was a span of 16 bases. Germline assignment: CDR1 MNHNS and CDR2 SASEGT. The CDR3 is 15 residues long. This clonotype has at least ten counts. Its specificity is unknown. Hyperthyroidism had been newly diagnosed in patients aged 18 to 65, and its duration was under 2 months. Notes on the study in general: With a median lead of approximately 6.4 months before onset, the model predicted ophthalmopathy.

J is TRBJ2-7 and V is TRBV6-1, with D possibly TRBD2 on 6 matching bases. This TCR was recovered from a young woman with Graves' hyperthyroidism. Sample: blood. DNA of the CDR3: TGTGCCAGCAGTTTGGGTGGCGGGGCGACCTACGAGCAGTACTTC. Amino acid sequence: CASSLGGGATYEQYF.